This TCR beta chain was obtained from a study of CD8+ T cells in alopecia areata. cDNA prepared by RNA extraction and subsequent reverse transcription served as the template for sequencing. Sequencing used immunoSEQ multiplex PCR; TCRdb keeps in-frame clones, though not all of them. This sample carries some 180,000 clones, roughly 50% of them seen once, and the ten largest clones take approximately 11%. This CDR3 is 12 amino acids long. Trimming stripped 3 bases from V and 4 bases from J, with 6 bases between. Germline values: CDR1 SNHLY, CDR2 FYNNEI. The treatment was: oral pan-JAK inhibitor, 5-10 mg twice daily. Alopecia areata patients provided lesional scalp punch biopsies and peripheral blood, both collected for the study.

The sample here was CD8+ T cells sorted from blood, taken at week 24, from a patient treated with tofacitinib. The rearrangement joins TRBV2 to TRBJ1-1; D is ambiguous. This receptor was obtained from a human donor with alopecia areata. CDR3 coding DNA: TGTGCCAGCAGTGATTATGGCACTGAAGCTTTCTTT. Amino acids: CASSDYGTEAFF. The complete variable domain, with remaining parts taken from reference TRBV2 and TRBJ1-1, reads EPEVTQTPSHQVTQMGQEVILRCVPISNHLYFYWYRQILGQKVEFLVSFYNNEISEKSEIFDDQFSVERPDGSNFTLKIRSTKLEDSAMYFCASSDYGTEAFFGQGTRLTVV.